The clone carrying this TCR beta chain was seen ten or more times. Antigen: not known. A universal primer site arose from template switching, and cDNA bore unique molecular identifiers. MiXCR, applied by TCRdb to the 5' RACE reads, yields one record per CDR3 protein. There are 400,000 to 600,000 distinct CDR3 sequences in the sample; around 24% occur only once, and 0.45% to 0.5% lies in the top ten. This entry comes from a study of identical twins. Whole-study findings and limits: Invariant T cells like MAIT and iNKT could partly confound the zero-insertion analyses.

V lost 1 base and J lost 4, with 5 bases in between. Germline V lookup: CDR1 LGHDT, CDR2 YNNKEL (reference sequence). The CDR3 consists of 12 residues. The same data also contributed to another study, on yellow fever vaccine responses in identical twins.

The sequencing sample was made of CD4+ T cells sorted from blood. This rearrangement joins TRBV3-1 to TRBJ2-7; D is unclear. This sequence originates from a woman aged 18-29 years in good health. CDR3 amino acids: CASSQVPYEQYF. The CDR3 DNA reads as TGTGCCAGCAGCCAAGTTCCTTACGAGCAGTACTTC.